These 14 T cell receptor beta chains were sequenced from one sample in a study of radiation and T cells in renal cell carcinoma. The repertoire was sequenced with immunoSEQ multiplex PCR; TCRdb's copy has only in-frame clones and lacks some. The sample holds just over 15,000 clones, roughly three fifths seen once. Treatment noted: treatment-naive control, cytoreductive nephrectomy. The sequencing here drew on tumor tissue, taken from a patient whose treatment was nephrectomy without radiotherapy. These receptors all come from a man aged 50 to 59 with renal cell carcinoma.

The chain employs TRBV5-1 and TRBJ2-7, with D uncertain. This CDR3 contains 14 residues. Germline CDR1 SGHRS, CDR2 YFSETQ. The germline V and J ends were trimmed by 9 bases and 0 bases, with 16 bases remaining between them. The CDR3 DNA is TGCGCCAATCGAAAGGACCCAACCTCCTACGAGCAGTACTTC. This encodes CANRKDPTSYEQYF.

Only a few counts were recorded for this clone. This chain links TRBV11-1 with TRBJ1-1, with D tentatively TRBD1 (5 bases). Germline CDR1 and CDR2: SGHAT and FQDESV (reference sequence). The CDR3 loop spans 12 amino acids. V was cut by 4 bases and J by 6 bases, with 9 bases left in between. The CDR3 here is CASSSGAPEAFF. The CDR3 nucleotides read TGTGCCAGCAGCTCCGGGGCCCCTGAAGCTTTCTTT.

The genes are TRBV29-1 and TRBJ2-1, with 12 bases identical to TRBD2. Germline V gene data show CDR1 as SQVTM and CDR2 as ANQGSEA. J gave up 6 bases and V 7 bases, and 4 bases lay outside the gene matches. CDR3 length: 13 residues. CDR3 DNA: TGCAGCGCTAGCGGGGGGGCCGGCAATGAGCAGTTCTTC. Encoded protein: CSASGGAGNEQFF.

The rearrangement links TRBV5-6 to TRBJ2-7; 9 bases are shared with TRBD1. This CDR3 is 14 amino acids long. V dropped 4 bases and J dropped 7; count of bases not matched to a gene: 9. Germline V CDR1 and CDR2: SGHDT, YYEEEE. The CDR3 spells CASSTGDRAGEQYF. The CDR3 bases are TGTGCCAGCAGCACTGGGGACAGGGCTGGGGAGCAGTACTTC.

CDR3 DNA sequence: TGCGCCAGCAGCTGGGGACAGGGGTCTTTGGAGCAGTTCTTC. Protein product: CASSWGQGSLEQFF. The chain uses TRBV5-1 and TRBJ2-1; 10 bases are shared with TRBD1. CDR1 SGHRS and CDR2 YFSETQ come from the germline V gene. The CDR3 is 14 amino acids. V trimming: 3 bases; J trimming: 10 bases; junction bases outside the gene matches: 7. The full variable domain, its missing parts supplied by reference TRBV5-1 and TRBJ2-1, is KAGVTQTPRYLIKTRGQQVTLSCSPISGHRSVSWYQQTPGQGLQFLFEYFSETQRNKGNFPGRFSGRQFSNSRSEMNVSTLELGDSALYLCASSWGQGSLEQFFGPGTRLTVL.

This clone has just a few counts. V and J are TRBV29-1 and TRBJ2-7, with 9 positions matching TRBD1. Per the germline V gene, CDR1 is SQVTM and CDR2 is ANQGSEA. The CDR3 runs to 12 residues. The trim removed 6 bases at V and 3 bases at J, leaving 3 bases unmatched. The CDR3 loop is CSVETGGYEQYF. The CDR3 nucleotides are TGCAGCGTGGAGACAGGGGGCTACGAGCAGTACTTC.

The chain combines TRBV5-1 with TRBJ2-5; D gene ambiguous. Germline V gene lookup returns CDR1 SGHRS and CDR2 YFSETQ. This CDR3 contains 10 residues. V was pared by 3 bases and J by 12 bases, with 9 bases between. CDR3 bases: TGCGCCAGCAGCTCCCGGGTCGAGTACTTC. As protein: CASSSRVEYF.

V and J are TRBV5-6 and TRBJ2-7; 12 bases agree with TRBD2. The germline CDR1 and CDR2 sequences are SGHDT and YYEEEE. Losses at the gene ends were 5 bases for V and 4 bases for J; bases not matched to a gene: 10. CDR3 length: 16 amino acids. The CDR3 reads CASRAALAGGPYEQYF. As DNA, the CDR3 is TGTGCCAGCAGGGCGGCCCTAGCGGGGGGGCCTTACGAGCAGTACTTC.

The chain combines TRBV7-6 with TRBJ2-2, with D maybe TRBD2 (6 bases). V lost 2 bases and J lost 4, with 17 bases in between. The CDR3 extends over 17 amino acids. CDR1 SGHVS and CDR2 FNYEAQ come from the germline V gene. The CDR3 sequence: CASSLTVGGKVTGELFF. CDR3 DNA sequence: TGTGCCAGCAGCTTAACGGTGGGGGGAAAGGTCACCGGGGAGCTGTTTTTT.

By proportion, this clone is medium-sized. CDR3: CASSIRTGFSNSPLHF. Written as DNA, the CDR3 is TGTGCCAGCAGCATACGGACAGGGTTTAGTAATTCACCCCTCCACTTT. The V gene is TRBV7-2, the J gene TRBJ1-6, with TRBD1 matching 8 bases. Germline loops: CDR1 SGHTA, CDR2 FQGNSA. Germline trimming cut 5 bases from V and 6 bases from J; bases unmatched to any gene: 9. The CDR3 length is 16 residues.

V gene TRBV7-3 combines with J gene TRBJ2-7, with D unclear. This CDR3 is 13 amino acids long. V was trimmed by 2 bases and J by 5 bases, leaving 10 bases between them. Germline V gene sequence: CDR1 SGHTA, CDR2 FQGTGA. CDR3 protein: CASSLLRHNEQYF. CDR3 nucleotides: TGTGCCAGCAGCTTATTGCGACACAACGAGCAGTACTTC. Full variable domain (missing parts from reference TRBV7-3 and TRBJ2-7): GAGVSQTPSNKVTEKGKYVELRCDPISGHTALYWYRQSLGQGPEFLIYFQGTGAADDSGLPNDRFFAVRPEGSVSTLKIQRTERGDSAVYLCASSLLRHNEQYFGPGTRLTVT.

The gene calls are TRBV5-1 and TRBJ2-7, with D possibly TRBD1 on 6 matching bases. Trimming left V 6 bases short and J 5 bases short, with 12 bases between. Germline V lookup: CDR1 SGHRS, CDR2 YFSETQ. The CDR3 consists of 12 residues. The CDR3 loop reads CASKDSFHEQYF. CDR3 nucleotides: TGCGCCAGCAAGGACAGTTTTCACGAGCAGTACTTC.

The gene calls are TRBV7-2 and TRBJ1-1; TRBD1 matches 7 bases. V was clipped by 5 bases and J by 3 bases; unmatched bases: 12. Germline CDR1 reads SGHTA; CDR2 reads FQGNSA. This CDR3 has 16 residues. In DNA form, the CDR3 reads TGTGCCAGCAGCCCCCGACAGGGACGGGGACACACTGAAGCTTTCTTT. This encodes CASSPRQGRGHTEAFF.

The CDR3 bases are TGTGCCAGCAGCTCCAACAGGGGAAGGAGGGCTGAAGCTTTCTTT. This encodes CASSSNRGRRAEAFF. The V and J genes are TRBV5-6 and TRBJ1-1; TRBD1 matches 7 bases. V lost 3 bases and J lost 6; bases outside the gene matches: 11. This CDR3 spans 15 amino acids. Germline loops: CDR1 SGHDT, CDR2 YYEEEE.